This passage covers 18 T cell receptor beta chains from one sample sequenced in a study of CD8+ T cells in alopecia areata. Treatment described: oral pan-JAK inhibitor, 5-10 mg twice daily. cDNA serving as the sequencing template came from extracted, reverse transcribed RNA. Sequenced by immunoSEQ multiplex PCR; TCRdb stores in-frame clones only, minus some. The sample lists roughly 120,000 clones, 56% occurring once. Sequenced here: CD4+ T cells sorted from blood, sampled at week 24, from a patient treated with tofacitinib. Receptors were obtained from a human donor with alopecia areata.

V usage is TRBV29-1 and J usage is TRBJ1-1, with no clear D. CDR3 length: 13 amino acids. Germline V gene sequence: CDR1 SQVTM, CDR2 ANQGSEA. The V end was cut by 5 bases, the J end by 3 bases, with 13 bases between. CDR3 protein: CSVKLFGDTEAFF. The CDR3 region has the DNA TGCAGCGTTAAACTGTTCGGTGACACTGAAGCTTTCTTT.

This clone came up a few times. The rearrangement uses TRBV7-9 and TRBJ1-5; weak D call: TRBD1 (6 bases). The V gene lost 5 bases and the J gene lost 3 bases, with 17 bases spanning the gap. CDR3 length equals 16 residues. The germline V gene has CDR1 SEHNR and CDR2 FQNEAQ (reference sequence). This chain's CDR3 is CASSLGSGGPNQPQHF. The CDR3 coding sequence is TGTGCCAGCAGCCTGGGGTCCGGGGGGCCCAATCAGCCCCAGCATTTT. Using reference TRBV7-9 and TRBJ1-5 for the parts outside the CDR3, the full variable domain is DTGVSQNPRHKITKRGQNVTFRCDPISEHNRLYWYRQTLGQGPEFLTYFQNEAQLEKSRLLSDRFSAERPKGSFSTLEIQRTEQGDSAMYLCASSLGSGGPNQPQHFGDGTRLSIL.

The chain carries TRBV2 and TRBJ2-3, with 9 bases lining up with TRBD2. Trimming took 2 bases from V and 11 from J; bases not matched to a gene: 11. Germline V CDR1 and CDR2: SNHLY, FYNNEI. CDR3 length: 15 amino acids. CDR3 residues: CASSEKVRGGSGQYF. In nucleotides, the CDR3 is TGTGCCAGCAGTGAAAAGGTGCGGGGGGGCTCTGGGCAGTATTTT.

This clone was seen a handful of times. This CDR3 is also generated by other DNA sequences in the sample. The chain joins TRBV27 to TRBJ2-5; D is unclear. The ends were cut back, 2 bases at V and 4 bases at J, with 2 bases in the middle. The V gene's germline CDR1 is MNHEY and CDR2 SMNVEV (reference sequence). This CDR3 is built from 11 residues. The chain's CDR3 is CASSLGETQYF. Written as DNA, the CDR3 is TGTGCCAGCAGTTTAGGAGAGACCCAGTACTTC.

This sequence joins TRBV5-1 and TRBJ1-2; no reliable D call. This CDR3 region has 15 residues. Germline lookup yields CDR1 SGHRS and CDR2 YFSETQ. V was cut by 4 bases and J by 4 bases, with 17 bases left in between. The CDR3 is CASSLDWAAGYGYTF. The DNA for the CDR3 is TGCGCCAGCAGCCTGGACTGGGCCGCGGGCTATGGCTACACCTTC.

CDR3: CASSSQGINYGYTF. The CDR3 DNA follows: TGTGCCAGCTCGTCACAGGGCATAAACTATGGCTACACCTTC. The chain links TRBV18 to TRBJ1-2; TRBD1 might be the D (6 bases). CDR1 is KGHSH and CDR2 is LQKENI in the germline V gene. The CDR3 runs to 14 residues. Trimming removed 6 bases at V and 2 bases at J, with 13 bases between.

Only a few counts were recorded for this clone. The chain joins TRBV7-8 to TRBJ1-2, with TRBD1 matching 9 bases. The CDR3 runs 14 residues. V dropped 0 bases and J dropped 6; count of bases not matched to a gene: 2. Germline lookup yields CDR1 SGHVS and CDR2 FQNEAQ. The CDR3 nucleotides read TGTGCCAGCAGCTTAGCGGGACAGGGTGATGGCTACACCTTC. It codes for CASSLAGQGDGYTF.

The genes are TRBV27 and TRBJ2-2, with no clear D. The V end lost 4 bases, the J end lost 6 bases, and 9 bases lay between the germline ends. The germline CDR1 and CDR2 sequences are MNHEY and SMNVEV (reference sequence). There are 13 residues in the CDR3. CDR3 protein: CASSSPYPGELFF. The DNA of the CDR3 is TGTGCCAGCAGTTCACCCTACCCCGGGGAGCTGTTTTTT.

The chain has TRBV11-2 and TRBJ2-7; D not resolved. Germline lookup yields CDR1 SGHAT and CDR2 FQNNGV. Trimming left V 0 bases short and J 4 bases short, with 16 bases between. This CDR3 spans 16 amino acids. In DNA, the CDR3 is TGTGCCAGCAGCTTAGATCTAATAACAGCCCCGTACGAGCAGTACTTC. Translated, it gives CASSLDLITAPYEQYF.

The J gene is TRBJ2-2, the V gene TRBV7-2, with D tentatively TRBD1 (7 bases). Trimming removed 5 bases from V and 5 bases from J, with 15 bases in between. This CDR3 has 15 residues. Germline CDR1 and CDR2: SGHTA and FQGNSA. The CDR3 DNA is TGTGCCAGCAGCCTCCAGGGGGGAACAACCGGGGAGCTGTTTTTT. Protein sequence: CASSLQGGTTGELFF.

This CDR3 reads CASSFVGNTEAFF. In DNA form, the CDR3 reads TGTGCCAGCAGCTTCGTCGGGAACACTGAAGCTTTCTTT. The chain couples TRBV7-8 to TRBJ1-1; D not resolved. The V end lost 3 bases, the J end lost 1 base, and 6 bases lay between the germline ends. The CDR3 spans 13 residues. The germline V gene encodes CDR1 SGHVS and CDR2 FQNEAQ. The full variable domain, in which reference TRBV7-8 and TRBJ1-1 provide the parts outside the CDR3, is GAGVSQSPRYKVAKRGQDVALRCDPISGHVSLFWYQQALGQGPEFLTYFQNEAQLDKSGLPSDRFFAERPEGSVSTLKIQRTQQEDSAVYLCASSFVGNTEAFFGQGTRLTVV.

In this sample, this clone turned up a few times. The V gene is TRBV4-1, the J gene TRBJ2-7; 10 bases match TRBD1. The V segment lost 3 bases and the J segment 3 bases; nucleotides outside the gene matches: 5. The germline gives CDR1 MGHRA, CDR2 YSYEKL. The CDR3 runs 15 residues. The CDR3 sequence: CASSQGTGDLYEQYF. In DNA, the CDR3 is TGCGCCAGCAGCCAGGGGACAGGGGACCTCTACGAGCAGTACTTC.

This chain joins TRBV7-2 and TRBJ1-1; no definite D call. The CDR3 has 15 amino acids. Germline loops: CDR1 SGHTA, CDR2 FQGNSA. Trimming cost V 1 base and J 1 base, with 10 bases left between them. CDR3 region: CASSLGARQNTEAFF. CDR3 sequence (DNA): TGTGCCAGCAGCTTAGGGGCGAGGCAGAACACTGAAGCTTTCTTT.

The CDR3 spells CASSRGDSYEQYF. The CDR3 nucleotides are TGCGCCAGCAGCCGAGGAGACAGCTACGAGCAGTACTTC. The V gene is TRBV5-1, the J gene TRBJ2-7; a weak D match, TRBD1 (5 bases). Trimming took 4 bases from V and 3 from J, leaving 11 bases between them. This CDR3 has 13 amino acids. Looked up from germline, CDR1 is SGHRS and CDR2 is YFSETQ.

The J gene is TRBJ1-4, the V gene TRBV27, with TRBD1 as a possible D gene (5 bases). The V end was cut by 4 bases, the J end by 3 bases, with 12 bases between. The germline V gene encodes CDR1 MNHEY and CDR2 SMNVEV (reference sequence). The CDR3 has 15 residues. The DNA of the CDR3 is TGTGCCAGCAGTTATCGGGGGAGGGCTAATGAAAAACTGTTTTTT. Amino acid sequence: CASSYRGRANEKLFF.

In this sample, this clone turned up a few times. The rearrangement links TRBV4-3 to TRBJ1-2, with TRBD1 identical over 8 bases. The ends lost 0 bases at V and 8 bases at J; junction bases unmatched: 8. Germline V CDR1 and CDR2: LGHNA, YSLEER. This CDR3 contains 15 residues. CDR3 region: CASSQDLPTGVGYTF. CDR3 in DNA: TGCGCCAGCAGCCAAGATCTGCCGACAGGGGTCGGCTACACCTTC.

This chain connects TRBV30 to TRBJ2-1; D may be TRBD1 or TRBD2 (5 bases each). From germline, CDR1 is GTSNPN and CDR2 SVGIG (reference sequence). The germline V and J ends were trimmed by 1 base and 5 bases, with 21 bases remaining between them. The CDR3 has 17 residues. CDR3 nucleotides: TGTGCCTGGAGTGGCGGAGAGGGGAAGAGGGGTCACAATGAGCAGTTCTTC. This codes for CAWSGGEGKRGHNEQFF.

The rearrangement joins TRBV29-1 to TRBJ1-6, with D possibly matching TRBD1 (5 bases). The CDR3 totals 13 residues. CDR1 SQVTM and CDR2 ANQGSEA come from the germline V gene. V dropped 3 bases and J dropped 2 bases, with 5 bases sitting between them. In DNA form, the CDR3 reads TGCAGCGTTGAGGACACCTATAATTCACCCCTCCACTTT. Encoded protein: CSVEDTYNSPLHF.